What follows are 15 T cell receptor beta chains derived from one specimen sequenced in a study of beta chain features in type 1 diabetes. Expressed TCRB transcripts were sequenced because the entire RNA isolate underwent reverse transcription. The method was immunoSEQ multiplex PCR; TCRdb's version includes in-frame clones alone and lacks a portion of them. The data contain 120,000 to 150,000 clones, roughly 50% of them singletons. The sequenced sample consisted of Tregs from blood. Source of these receptors: a man younger than 35 in good health.

There are a few counts of this clone. The J gene is TRBJ1-2, the V gene TRBV28, with 10 bases identical to TRBD1. The V gene end was trimmed by 6 bases and the J gene end by 4 bases; junction bases not matched to a gene: 5. This CDR3 contains 14 residues. Germline V CDR1 and CDR2: MDHEN, SYDVKM. The CDR3 sequence: CASRTGGAGYGYTF. The CDR3 nucleotides read TGTGCCAGCAGGACAGGGGGCGCAGGCTATGGCTACACCTTC.

The V call is TRBV7-9, the J call TRBJ1-4; 7 positions match TRBD1. The J segment lost 8 bases and the V segment lost 1 base, leaving 4 bases of the junction unmatched. Germline CDR1 reads SEHNR; CDR2 reads FQNEAQ (reference sequence). The CDR3 has 14 residues. As DNA, the CDR3 is TGTGCCAGCAGCTTAGGGGCGACAGGGGAAAAACTGTTTTTT. Its protein is CASSLGATGEKLFF.

The rearrangement uses TRBV10-3 and TRBJ2-1; 11 positions match TRBD2. The CDR3 is 16 residues long. J lost 6 bases, V lost 3 bases, and 7 bases had no gene match. Germline V gene data show CDR1 as ENHRY and CDR2 as SYGVKD. CDR3 in DNA: TGTGCCATCAGTGAACAACTAGCGGGAGTGGGCAATGAGCAGTTCTTC. Residues: CAISEQLAGVGNEQFF.

The V gene is TRBV29-1, the J gene TRBJ2-3; 8 positions agree with TRBD1. J gave up 1 base and V 5 bases, and 8 bases lay outside the gene matches. CDR1 and CDR2 from the germline V gene are SQVTM and ANQGSEA. This CDR3 spans 15 amino acids. The CDR3 nucleotides are TGCAGCGTTTCTTACGCAGGGGGCCGCACAGATACGCAGTATTTT. Translated, it gives CSVSYAGGRTDTQYF.

J is TRBJ2-7 and V is TRBV28; TRBD2 matches 9 bases. The trim removed 3 bases at V and 2 bases at J, leaving 5 bases unmatched. The CDR3 has 15 amino acids. Per germline, CDR1 MDHEN and CDR2 SYDVKM. CDR3 in DNA: TGTGCCAGCAGTTTCGGCGGGAGGGAAGCCTACGAGCAGTACTTC. Protein sequence: CASSFGGREAYEQYF.

The chain couples TRBV30 to TRBJ2-7; 9 nucleotides line up with TRBD1. CDR3 size: 18 residues. Germline values: CDR1 GTSNPN, CDR2 SVGIG (reference sequence). V trimming: 3 bases; J trimming: 1 base; junction bases outside the gene matches: 16. The CDR3 loop reads CAWRGAGQGVLRSYEQYF. The DNA for the CDR3 is TGTGCCTGGAGGGGCGCGGGACAGGGAGTATTAAGGTCCTACGAGCAGTACTTC.

The gene calls are TRBV28 and TRBJ1-2, with 8 bases matching TRBD1. The CDR3 length is 14 residues. Trimming removed 6 bases from V and 8 bases from J; junction bases left unmatched: 11. CDR1 is MDHEN and CDR2 is SYDVKM in the germline V gene. In nucleotides, the CDR3 is TGTGCCAGCAGGGCGGTTCGGACAGGGAAGGGCTACACCTTC. This sequence encodes CASRAVRTGKGYTF.

V and J are TRBV14 and TRBJ2-5; 7 bases are shared with TRBD2. Per germline, CDR1 SGHDN and CDR2 FVKESK. CDR3 size: 16 residues. Trimming cost V 3 bases and J 4 bases; bases outside gene matches: 11. CDR3 in DNA: TGTGCCAGCAGCCACAATACGGGATGGGGGGGAGAGACCCAGTACTTC. It is translated as CASSHNTGWGGETQYF.

The V call is TRBV19, the J call TRBJ2-7; D possibly corresponds to TRBD2 (6 bases). The V gene lost 7 bases and the J gene lost 3 bases, with 19 bases spanning the gap. The germline V gene encodes CDR1 LNHDA and CDR2 SQIVND (reference sequence). This CDR3 spans 15 amino acids. The DNA for the CDR3 is TGTGCCAGTACCCCCGGCGGGGCTACTTACTACGAGCAGTACTTC. Its translation: CASTPGGATYYEQYF.

This chain uses TRBV4-3 with TRBJ2-5, with D possibly TRBD2 on 6 matching bases. V lost 0 bases and J lost 11, with 13 bases in between. The CDR3 has 13 residues. Germline CDR1 is LGHNA and CDR2 is YSLEER. The CDR3 DNA reads TGCGCCAGCAGCCAAGATGTGGGGGGTGGGCAGTACTTC. This translates into CASSQDVGGGQYF.

This sequence joins TRBV30 and TRBJ2-3; possibly TRBD2 for D (6 bases). This CDR3 is built from 13 residues. V was shortened by 6 bases and J by 0 bases, with 10 bases between the two germline ends. Germline values: CDR1 GTSNPN, CDR2 SVGIG (reference sequence). CDR3 bases: TGTGCCTGTAGGCGGGAAAGCACAGATACGCAGTATTTT. Encoded protein: CACRRESTDTQYF.

The chain carries TRBV5-4 and TRBJ2-2, with 12 bases fitting TRBD2. The CDR3 totals 15 residues. Unmatched junction bases numbered 6, after V lost 9 bases and J lost 3 bases. Germline values: CDR1 SGHNT, CDR2 YYREEE (reference sequence). The CDR3, as DNA: TGTGCCACCCACTGGACTAGCGGGGACACCGGGGAGCTGTTTTTT. Encoded protein: CATHWTSGDTGELFF. The full variable domain, its missing parts supplied by reference TRBV5-4 and TRBJ2-2, is ETGVTQSPTHLIKTRGQQVTLRCSSQSGHNTVSWYQQALGQGPQFIFQYYREEENGRGNFPPRFSGLQFPNYSSELNVNALELDDSALYLCATHWTSGDTGELFFGEGSRLTVL.

V is TRBV9 and J is TRBJ2-1; D is perhaps TRBD2 (5 bases). The germline V and J ends were trimmed by 0 bases and 5 bases, with 6 bases remaining between them. Germline V gives CDR1 SGDLS, CDR2 YYNGEE. CDR3 length: 13 amino acids. This CDR3 is CASSVASNNEQFF. Here the CDR3 DNA reads TGTGCCAGCAGCGTAGCTAGCAACAATGAGCAGTTCTTC.

This chain uses TRBV7-2 with TRBJ1-2; tentatively, D is TRBD1 (6 bases). The germline V and J ends were trimmed by 1 base and 3 bases, with 12 bases remaining between them. Germline-derived CDR1 and CDR2 are SGHTA and FQGNSA. This CDR3 has 15 amino acids. The CDR3 bases are TGTGCCAGCAGCTTAGGGGGGGGCCTAGACTATGGCTACACCTTC. This translates into CASSLGGGLDYGYTF.

This clone appeared once. The V and J genes are TRBV27 and TRBJ2-7, with 9 positions matching TRBD1. The trim removed 6 bases at V and 5 bases at J, leaving 5 bases unmatched. Germline assignment: CDR1 MNHEY and CDR2 SMNVEV (reference sequence). The CDR3 contains 13 residues. CDR3 sequence (DNA): TGTGCCAGCAGCAGACAGGGGGAGGACGAGCAGTACTTC. Its protein product is CASSRQGEDEQYF.